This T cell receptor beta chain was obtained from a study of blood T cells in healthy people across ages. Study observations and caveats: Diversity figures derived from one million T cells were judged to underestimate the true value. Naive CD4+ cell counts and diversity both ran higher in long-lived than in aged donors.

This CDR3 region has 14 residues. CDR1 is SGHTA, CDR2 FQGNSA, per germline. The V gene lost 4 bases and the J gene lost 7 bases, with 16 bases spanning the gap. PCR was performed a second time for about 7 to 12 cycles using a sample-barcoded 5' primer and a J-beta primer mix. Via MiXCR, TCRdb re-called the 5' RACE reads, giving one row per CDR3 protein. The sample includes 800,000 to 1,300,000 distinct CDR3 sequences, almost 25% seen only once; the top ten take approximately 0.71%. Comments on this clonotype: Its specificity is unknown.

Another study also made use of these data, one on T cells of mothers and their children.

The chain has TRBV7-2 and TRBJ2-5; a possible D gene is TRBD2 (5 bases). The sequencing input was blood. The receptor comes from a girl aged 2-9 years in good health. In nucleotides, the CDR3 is TGTGCCAGCAGCTCCCGCCCGGGAAGTACGACCCAGTACTTC. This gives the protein CASSSRPGSTTQYF.